These T cell receptor beta chains were read from a single sample in a study of T cell repertoires in cytomegalovirus infection. Antigens for these TCRs are unknown. MiXCR, applied by TCRdb to the reads, yields one record per CDR3 protein. The profile covers roughly 150,000 distinct CDR3 sequences, with about a fifth appearing a single time and 25% taken by the ten largest. The sequencing used CD8+ T cells from cultured PBMCs, collected from culture after CMV antigen stimulation. These receptors came from a human donor in good health (CMV status not recorded). Some clones in this sample may be carry-over from other donors' samples. Both conserved end residues are part of each CDR3. The order of the fields is J gene, V gene, CDR3 protein.

>TRBJ2-1|TRBV7-9
CASSRAWGDEQFF
>TRBJ1-1|TRBV7-2
CASSQRTLKGMNTEAFF
>TRBJ2-1|TRBV6-1
CATRLAPSSYNEQFF
>TRBJ2-7|TRBV4-1
CASSPTGTGVYEQYF
>TRBJ2-6|TRBV6-2/TRBV6-3
CASSYDSSGANVLTF
>TRBJ1-1|TRBV10-3
CAISEPKTRHNTEAFF
>TRBJ2-2|TRBV7-9
CASSLGDDTGELFF
>TRBJ1-2|TRBV2
CASSESMTGRNYGYTF
>TRBJ1-1|TRBV6-1
CASSQYTGRTEAFF
>TRBJ2-3|TRBV7-6
CASSRNRGAADTQYF
>TRBJ2-1|TRBV30
CAWSLGNEQFF
>TRBJ2-5|TRBV12-3/TRBV12-4
CASSLAFQETQYF
>TRBJ2-7|TRBV7-9
CASSLGHGSLTYEQYF
>TRBJ2-1|TRBV4-3
CASSQANDRGYNEQFF
>TRBJ2-1|TRBV6-6
CASSYGAGEQFF
>TRBJ1-5|TRBV6-2/TRBV6-3
CASSYSSGNQPQHF
>TRBJ1-5|TRBV7-2
CASSLVGGRSHQPQHF
>TRBJ1-2|TRBV7-2
CASSLVFQGANYGYTF
>TRBJ2-7|TRBV19
CASKEGGGTSYEQYF
>TRBJ2-7|TRBV27
CARRRRGQGAREQYF